One sample yielded the 24 T cell receptor beta chains listed below, sequenced in a study of T cell repertoires in cytomegalovirus infection. Each CDR3 protein gets one entry after TCRdb re-called the reads with MiXCR. The table has 510,000 or so distinct CDR3 sequences, about 25% seen once. Sequences were obtained from PBMCs. The source of these receptors is a human donor in good health (CMV status not recorded). Some clones in this sample may be carry-over from other donors' samples.

About this clonotype: This clone may be a read error of a much larger clone one base away. This chain joins TRBV7-2 and TRBJ1-6; D is possibly TRBD1 (5 bases). CDR1 and CDR2 (germline): SGHTA, FQGNSA. CDR3 length: 15 residues. For the CDR3, the DNA is TGTGCCAGCAGCTTGGCTCAGGGTAGGGTGTCACCCCTCTACTTT. Translation gives CASSLAQGRVSPLYF.

V is TRBV4-3 and J is TRBJ2-5; possibly TRBD1 for D (5 bases). V gave up 0 bases and J gave up 4 bases, with 9 bases separating them. The CDR3 is 14 residues long. Looked up from germline, CDR1 is LGHNA and CDR2 is YSLEER. The CDR3 bases are TGCGCCAGCAGCCAAGATTCCCAGGGAGAGACCCAGTACTTC. It codes for CASSQDSQGETQYF.

The chain links TRBV6-2 or TRBV6-3 to TRBJ2-1; D possibly corresponds to TRBD2 (5 bases). This CDR3 has 12 residues. V lost 0 bases and J 14 bases, leaving 11 bases between the germline ends. Germline-derived CDR1 and CDR2 are MNHEY and SVGEGT. DNA of the CDR3: TGTGCCAGCAGTTACTCAGACTATGTTAAGTTCTTC. This sequence encodes CASSYSDYVKFF.

This clonotype was counted ten times or more. V is TRBV28 and J is TRBJ1-5, with TRBD1 as a possible D gene (5 bases). V was clipped by 4 bases and J by 6 bases, with 7 bases between them. Germline V gene lookup returns CDR1 MDHEN and CDR2 SYDVKM. The CDR3 spans 12 residues. CDR3 residues: CASSSGSQPQHF. For the CDR3, the DNA is TGTGCCAGCAGTTCAGGGAGTCAGCCCCAGCATTTT. The full variable domain, in which reference TRBV28 and TRBJ1-5 provide the parts outside the CDR3, is DVKVTQSSRYLVKRTGEKVFLECVQDMDHENMFWYRQDPGLGLRLIYFSYDVKMKEKGDIPEGYSVSREKKERFSLILESASTNQTSMYLCASSSGSQPQHFGDGTRLSIL.

The V gene is TRBV2, the J gene TRBJ2-5; TRBD2 aligns across 9 bases. Germline V gives CDR1 SNHLY, CDR2 FYNNEI. The CDR3 sequence is 16 residues long. Trimming at V came to 6 bases and at J to 1 base, leaving 9 bases not matched to a gene. CDR3 DNA: TGTGCCAGCAGCCCTCTGGGCGGGGGGGGCCAAGAGACCCAGTACTTC. It is translated as CASSPLGGGGQETQYF.

This clonotype was observed a single time. The chain combines TRBV28 with TRBJ2-1; D unresolved. The germline V and J ends were trimmed by 11 bases and 0 bases, with 17 bases remaining between them. The CDR3 has 15 amino acids. Germline V gene lookup returns CDR1 MDHEN and CDR2 SYDVKM. The CDR3 loop reads CASTARRTSYNEQFF. Here the CDR3 DNA reads TGTGCCTCCACCGCCCGGCGAACCTCCTACAATGAGCAGTTCTTC.

This sequence joins TRBV2 and TRBJ2-1; maybe TRBD2 (5 bases). Germline-derived CDR1 and CDR2 are SNHLY and FYNNEI. The CDR3 is made up of 19 amino acids. V lost 7 bases to trimming and J lost 0 bases, with 25 bases between them. CDR3 region: CASTLETTVGQSSYNEQFF. CDR3 sequence (DNA): TGTGCCAGCACCTTAGAGACTACAGTTGGCCAAAGCTCCTACAATGAGCAGTTCTTC.

The chain joins TRBV10-3 to TRBJ2-7, with D perhaps being TRBD1 or TRBD2 (6 bases each). CDR1 ENHRY and CDR2 SYGVKD come from the germline V gene. CDR3 length: 13 residues. Trimming stripped 3 bases from V and 6 bases from J, with 12 bases between. DNA of the CDR3: TGTGCCATCAGTGACGATTCGGGGGCCGAGCAGTACTTC. Amino acid sequence: CAISDDSGAEQYF.

The chain uses TRBV28 and TRBJ1-6; D not certain. The CDR3 length is 11 residues. V shed 3 bases and J shed 10 bases, with 4 bases lying between them. Looked up from germline, CDR1 is MDHEN and CDR2 is SYDVKM. CDR3 amino acids: CASSLRSPLHF. In DNA form, the CDR3 reads TGTGCCAGCAGTTTGAGATCACCCCTCCACTTT.

The V call is TRBV7-2, the J call TRBJ2-7; D ambiguous. Trimming removed 5 bases from V and 6 bases from J, with 8 bases in between. Germline V gene lookup returns CDR1 SGHTA and CDR2 FQGNSA. The CDR3 consists of 11 residues. CDR3 in amino acids: CASSMASEQYF. The CDR3 DNA reads as TGTGCCAGCAGCATGGCTAGCGAGCAGTACTTC.

The chain couples TRBV7-2 to TRBJ2-3, with TRBD2 matching over 11 bases. CDR3 size: 20 residues. From germline, CDR1 is SGHTA and CDR2 FQGNSA. The trim removed 8 bases at V and 5 bases at J, leaving 24 bases unmatched. CDR3 DNA sequence: TGTGCCAGCGCCGACCTACCCGGACTAGCGGGCGGACCAGGGGGAGATACGCAGTATTTT. Its translation is CASADLPGLAGGPGGDTQYF.

This clonotype was detected a few times. V gene TRBV6-1 combines with J gene TRBJ2-2, with TRBD2 matching 12 bases. Germline trimming cut 6 bases from V and 5 bases from J; bases unmatched to any gene: 4. CDR3 length: 15 residues. Germline CDR1 MNHNS, CDR2 SASEGT. CDR3 nucleotides: TGTGCCAGCAGGCCCGGGACTAGCGGGACCGGGGAGCTGTTTTTT. This encodes CASRPGTSGTGELFF.

This clonotype has a single count. V gene TRBV7-9 combines with J gene TRBJ2-1, with TRBD2 as a possible D gene (6 bases). The ends were cut back, 5 bases at V and 3 bases at J, with 11 bases in the middle. Per germline, CDR1 SEHNR and CDR2 FQNEAQ (reference sequence). The length of the CDR3 is 14 residues. Written as DNA, the CDR3 is TGTGCCAGCAGCCAACGACTAGACTACAATGAGCAGTTCTTC. It yields the protein CASSQRLDYNEQFF.

V usage is TRBV7-9 and J usage is TRBJ2-2; D unclear. Germline lookup yields CDR1 SEHNR and CDR2 FQNEAQ (reference sequence). V shed 5 bases and J shed 4 bases, with 14 bases lying between them. This CDR3 contains 15 residues. The CDR3 protein is CASSERPPSTGELFF. DNA for the CDR3: TGTGCCAGCAGCGAACGCCCACCTAGCACCGGGGAGCTGTTTTTT. The whole variable domain, filled in from reference TRBV7-9 and TRBJ2-2, reads DTGVSQNPRHKITKRGQNVTFRCDPISEHNRLYWYRQTLGQGPEFLTYFQNEAQLEKSRLLSDRFSAERPKGSFSTLEIQRTEQGDSAMYLCASSERPPSTGELFFGEGSRLTVL.

This clonotype was found many times. This chain uses TRBV7-2 with TRBJ2-5, with TRBD2 identical over 7 bases. This CDR3 is 17 amino acids long. With V trimmed by 1 base and J by 2 bases, 10 bases remained unmatched. Germline V gene sequence: CDR1 SGHTA, CDR2 FQGNSA. The CDR3 sequence: CASSLVSALAEQETQYF. As DNA, the CDR3 is TGTGCCAGCAGCTTAGTGTCTGCCCTAGCGGAGCAAGAGACCCAGTACTTC.

This clonotype has at least ten counts. The chain has TRBV7-2 and TRBJ1-5; D gene unclear. This CDR3 region has 13 residues. V lost 2 bases, J lost 4 bases, and 6 bases lay in between. CDR1 SGHTA and CDR2 FQGNSA come from the germline V gene. CDR3 nucleotide sequence: TGTGCCAGCAGCTTATGGTCGAATCAGCCCCAGCATTTT. Its protein product is CASSLWSNQPQHF.

This clonotype has ten or more counts. The chain has TRBV7-6 and TRBJ2-7; 12 nucleotides match TRBD2. From germline, CDR1 is SGHVS and CDR2 FNYEAQ. The length of the CDR3 is 16 residues. Losses at the gene ends were 5 bases for V and 1 base for J; bases not matched to a gene: 6. CDR3 DNA sequence: TGTGCCAGCAGCCCCTTGACTAGCGGGAGTTCCTACGAGCAGTACTTC. It encodes CASSPLTSGSSYEQYF.

The chain is built from TRBV7-9 and TRBJ2-1, with 12 bases fitting TRBD2. There are 16 residues in the CDR3. Per germline, CDR1 SEHNR and CDR2 FQNEAQ (reference sequence). V shed 5 bases and J 7 bases; nucleotides not matched to a gene: 9. CDR3 amino acids: CASSPWASGRGNEQFF. In DNA, the CDR3 is TGTGCCAGCAGCCCCTGGGCTAGCGGGAGGGGTAATGAGCAGTTCTTC.

The V and J genes are TRBV4-1 and TRBJ2-4; D is possibly TRBD1 (5 bases). CDR1 and CDR2 (germline): MGHRA, YSYEKL. Trimming pared 0 bases from V and 6 bases from J, leaving 18 bases between. This CDR3 is 17 amino acids long. CDR3 protein: CASSQEKLSLQGNIQYF. The CDR3 coding sequence is TGCGCCAGCAGCCAAGAGAAATTGAGTCTTCAGGGAAACATTCAGTACTTC.

This rearrangement joins TRBV29-1 to TRBJ2-5, with D perhaps TRBD1 (6 bases). Trimming stripped 3 bases from V and 0 bases from J, with 14 bases between. Germline CDR1 SQVTM, CDR2 ANQGSEA. This CDR3 has 15 amino acids. The CDR3 coding sequence is TGCAGCGTTGAGGCCCAGGGGCCGCACCAAGAGACCCAGTACTTC. Protein sequence: CSVEAQGPHQETQYF. The full variable domain, in which reference TRBV29-1 and TRBJ2-5 provide the parts outside the CDR3, is SAVISQKPSRDICQRGTSLTIQCQVDSQVTMMFWYRQQPGQSLTLIATANQGSEATYESGFVIDKFPISRPNLTFSTLTVSNMSPEDSSIYLCSVEAQGPHQETQYFGPGTRLLVL.

The chain carries TRBV30 and TRBJ2-3, with TRBD2 matching 7 bases. The CDR3 runs 16 residues. V lost 1 base to trimming and J lost 8 bases; unmatched junction nucleotides: 15. The V gene's germline CDR1 is GTSNPN and CDR2 SVGIG (reference sequence). The CDR3 DNA reads as TGTGCCTGGAGTGGATCGGGTGGGAGGGAACCCACTACGCAGTATTTT. This sequence encodes CAWSGSGGREPTTQYF.

The chain employs TRBV11-2 and TRBJ2-1, with 8 bases matching TRBD1. Germline-derived CDR1 and CDR2 are SGHAT and FQNNGV. V was pared by 3 bases and J by 0 bases, with 4 bases of the junction left unmatched. This CDR3 is built from 16 residues. CDR3 coding DNA: TGTGCCAGCAGCTTTCTAGACAGGGGCTCCTACAATGAGCAGTTCTTC. This translates into CASSFLDRGSYNEQFF.

In nucleotides, the CDR3 is TGCAGGGCCATCGGGGGAGGAAGTGGGGGGAACACTGAAGCTTTCTTT. Translation: CRAIGGGSGGNTEAFF. The gene calls are TRBV20-1 and TRBJ1-1; TRBD1 is a possible D gene (5 bases). This CDR3 region has 16 residues. In germline, CDR1 is DFQATT, CDR2 SNEGSKA (reference sequence).

The chain uses TRBV7-6 and TRBJ1-2, with 8 positions matching TRBD1. Germline lookup yields CDR1 SGHVS and CDR2 FNYEAQ. The CDR3 is 13 residues long. The trim removed 5 bases at V and 8 bases at J, leaving 7 bases unmatched. CDR3 loop: CASSETGERGYTF. As DNA, the CDR3 is TGTGCCAGCAGCGAGACAGGGGAACGGGGCTACACCTTC.